This section outlines one T cell receptor (beta chain) sequence together with its context. These data come from a study of blood T cell repertoires in COVID-19. Study as a whole: Donors in the United States, Italy and Spain gave samples during acute or convalescent COVID-19.

Per the authors' pipeline: Nucleated cell number was recorded as an estimate derived from reference gene primer amplification. Produced via immunoSEQ multiplex PCR; TCRdb's table is partial and in-frame only. That table gives V, J and clone size, and the DNA gave D and trimming. The profile covers around 190,000 clones, with nearly 90% appearing a single time and about a sixth taken by the ten largest. Seattle patients were enrolled while actively infected and followed longitudinally. V lost 1 base and J lost 0, with 7 bases in between. This CDR3 region has 16 residues. CDR1 and CDR2 from the germline V gene are SGHTA and FQGNSA.

What was sequenced was peripheral blood. The chain couples TRBV7-2 to TRBJ1-6; D remains unclear. This clonotype was obtained from a man aged 50-60 years with COVID-19, enrolled during active disease. The CDR3 sequence is CASSLVSRSYNSPLHF. In DNA form, the CDR3 reads TGTGCCAGCAGCTTAGTCTCCCGCTCCTATAATTCACCCCTCCACTTT.